One sample yielded the 30 T cell receptor beta chains listed below, sequenced in a study of T cells in Graves' hyperthyroidism and ophthalmopathy. The CDR3 regions of TCR beta were amplified from RNA transcripts. First-round RT-PCR targeting the TCR CDR3 was performed with the HTBI primer set. TCRdb used MiXCR to reprocess the multiplex PCR reads, holding one entry per CDR3 protein. Among fewer than 750,000 distinct CDR3 sequences listed, roughly 14% were seen once. Material for sequencing was blood. The source is a woman aged 40 to 50 with Graves' ophthalmopathy.

This clonotype was picked up many times. This sequence joins TRBV27 and TRBJ2-5, with 7 bases aligning to TRBD1. The CDR3 contains 17 residues. After removal of 3 bases from V and 1 base from J, the junction contained 11 bases not matched to a gene. CDR1 and CDR2 (germline): MNHEY, SMNVEV (reference sequence). The CDR3 region is CASSLATGAVPQETQYF. The CDR3 DNA follows: TGTGCCAGCAGTTTGGCCACAGGGGCCGTCCCCCAAGAGACCCAGTACTTC.

There are many counts of this clonotype. The rearrangement links TRBV11-1 to TRBJ2-7, with D possibly TRBD2 on 6 matching bases. Germline assignment: CDR1 SGHAT and CDR2 FQDESV (reference sequence). With 4 bases removed from V and 3 bases from J, the gap between germline ends came to 10 bases. The CDR3 has 13 residues. CDR3 residues: CASSSGLIYEQYF. DNA for the CDR3: TGTGCCAGCAGCTCGGGACTGATCTACGAGCAGTACTTC.

The chain joins TRBV6-1 to TRBJ2-7; 7 bases are a match to TRBD2. CDR1 is MNHNS, CDR2 SASEGT, per germline. This CDR3 is 15 amino acids long. Losses at the gene ends were 6 bases for V and 0 bases for J; bases not matched to a gene: 8. DNA of the CDR3: TGTGCCAGCAGCAAACTTAGCGGGCTCTCCTACGAGCAGTACTTC. Its protein is CASSKLSGLSYEQYF.

This clonotype has at least ten counts. The chain joins TRBV4-1 to TRBJ2-7; D not certain. The CDR3 loop spans 15 amino acids. Per germline, CDR1 MGHRA and CDR2 YSYEKL. The V gene lost 0 bases and the J gene lost 1 base, with 10 bases spanning the gap. The CDR3 nucleotides are TGCGCCAGCAGCCAAGATACATGGTTATCCTACGAGCAGTACTTC. This translates into CASSQDTWLSYEQYF.

There are many counts of this clonotype. One junction end does not reproduce the germline sequence, and a read error may be involved. V is TRBV2 and J is TRBJ2-7; D is unresolved. The CDR3 length is 12 residues. From germline, CDR1 is SNHLY and CDR2 FYNNEI. The CDR3 spells CASSEGLYEQCF. CDR3 DNA: TGTGCCAGCAGTGAAGGGCTTTACGAGCAGTGCTTC. Variable domain in full (rest from reference TRBV2 and TRBJ2-7): EPEVTQTPSHQVTQMGQEVILRCVPISNHLYFYWYRQILGQKVEFLVSFYNNEISEKSEIFDDQFSVERPDGSNFTLKIRSTKLEDSAMYFCASSEGLYEQCFGPGTRLTVT.

There are many counts of this clonotype. This chain connects TRBV19 to TRBJ2-5; the match to TRBD2 covers 14 bases. The CDR3 contains 16 residues. J gave up 4 bases and V 7 bases, and 8 bases lay outside the gene matches. The germline V gene encodes CDR1 LNHDA and CDR2 SQIVND (reference sequence). The CDR3 loop reads CASKLGLAGEGETQYF. CDR3 sequence (DNA): TGTGCCAGTAAATTGGGACTAGCGGGAGAAGGAGAGACCCAGTACTTC.

This clonotype was seen more than once but under ten times. This chain links TRBV7-8 with TRBJ1-1; no firm D call. With 8 bases removed from V and 3 bases from J, the gap between germline ends came to 13 bases. This CDR3 region has 13 residues. Germline CDR1 is SGHVS and CDR2 is FQNEAQ. CDR3 sequence: CASRRSRDTEAFF. The DNA for the CDR3 is TGTGCCAGCCGGAGGAGTAGGGACACTGAAGCTTTCTTT.

Many counts were recorded for this clonotype. This sequence joins TRBV6-5 and TRBJ2-5; TRBD2 is a possible D gene (6 bases). Trimming took off 6 bases at V and 7 bases at J, with 18 bases between the two ends. Germline V gene sequence: CDR1 MNHEY, CDR2 SVGAGI. CDR3 length: 14 amino acids. The CDR3 nucleotides are TGTGCCAGCAGGTCTGGGGGAGGCTGGGTGACCCAGTACTTC. This gives the protein CASRSGGGWVTQYF.

This clonotype showed up many times. V gene TRBV4-3 combines with J gene TRBJ2-7, with 9 positions matching TRBD1. The CDR3 covers 15 residues. V shed 1 base, J shed 1 base, and the junction held 2 bases outside the gene matches. Germline V lookup: CDR1 LGHNA, CDR2 YSLEER. The CDR3 spells CASSQADRGSYEQYF. The CDR3 nucleotides read TGCGCCAGCAGCCAAGCCGACAGGGGGTCCTACGAGCAGTACTTC.

At least ten counts were recorded for this clonotype. A much larger clone lies a single base off, so this may be a read error. The genes are TRBV19 and TRBJ1-5, with 7 positions matching TRBD1. Germline V lookup: CDR1 LNHDA, CDR2 SQIVND (reference sequence). The CDR3 covers 14 residues. CDR3 in amino acids: CTSRRTGTNQPQHF. CDR3 DNA: TGTACCAGTAGGCGGACAGGCACCAATCAGCCCCAGCATTTT.

This clonotype occurred many times. This chain uses TRBV7-2 with TRBJ2-2; no firm D call. The V gene's germline CDR1 is SGHTA and CDR2 FQGNSA. The CDR3 runs 13 residues. Between the trimmed V and J ends, which lost 5 bases and 6 bases, there was a span of 10 bases. The CDR3 reads CASSPEDAGELFF. Here the CDR3 DNA reads TGTGCCAGCAGCCCCGAGGACGCCGGGGAGCTGTTTTTT.

This clonotype was counted many times. The CDR3 region has the DNA TGCGCCAGCAGCCAACGGACTAGCTCGTCCTACTACGAGCAGTACTTC. This gives the protein CASSQRTSSSYYEQYF. The chain has TRBV4-1 and TRBJ2-7; 8 bases agree with TRBD2. The CDR3 loop spans 16 amino acids. Trimming at V came to 2 bases and at J to 3 bases, leaving 9 bases not matched to a gene. Germline CDR1 MGHRA, CDR2 YSYEKL.

This clonotype came up many times. V gene TRBV12-3 or TRBV12-4 combines with J gene TRBJ2-7; 9 bases match TRBD1. The CDR3 is made up of 14 amino acids. Trimming cost V 3 bases and J 4 bases; bases outside gene matches: 4. The CDR3 region has the DNA TGTGCCAGCAGTTTGACGGGGACAGGGTACGAGCAGTACTTC. The encoded protein is CASSLTGTGYEQYF.

The sample holds many counts of this clonotype. The chain carries TRBV6-2 or TRBV6-3 and TRBJ2-7, with a weak D call TRBD1 (6 bases). Germline V gene sequence: CDR1 MNHEY, CDR2 SVGEGT. The CDR3 spans 15 residues. V gave up 4 bases and J gave up 4 bases, with 17 bases separating them. The CDR3 nucleotides are TGTGCCAGCAGTTCCGGACAGTCGGCCGTTTACGAGCAGTACTTC. Its translation: CASSSGQSAVYEQYF.

This chain joins TRBV4-1 and TRBJ2-7; D is possibly TRBD1 (6 bases). The CDR3 runs 16 residues. The V gene lost 4 bases and the J gene lost 4 bases, with 20 bases spanning the gap. Germline CDR1 MGHRA, CDR2 YSYEKL. In DNA form, the CDR3 reads TGCGCCAGCAGCCTTCAGGGGTTCCCCGGCCCTTACGAGCAGTACTTC. Its protein product is CASSLQGFPGPYEQYF.

This clonotype was seen many times. J is TRBJ2-7 and V is TRBV19; perhaps TRBD2 as D (7 bases). Trimming stripped 3 bases from V and 0 bases from J, with 9 bases between. Germline assignment: CDR1 LNHDA and CDR2 SQIVND (reference sequence). This CDR3 contains 14 residues. CDR3 residues: CASSMGGPSYEQYF. Written as DNA, the CDR3 is TGTGCCAGTAGTATGGGGGGGCCCTCCTACGAGCAGTACTTC.

The V gene is TRBV6-5, the J gene TRBJ1-1, with a weak D call TRBD1 (6 bases). The CDR3 spans 16 residues. Germline CDR1 and CDR2: MNHEY and SVGAGI. The V end lost 2 bases, the J end lost 4 bases, and 17 bases lay between the germline ends. The CDR3 coding sequence is TGTGCCAGCAGTTACAGGGCAGGGGATTTGGGCACTGAAGCTTTCTTT. Its translation: CASSYRAGDLGTEAFF.

This chain links TRBV12-3 or TRBV12-4 with TRBJ2-7, with D perhaps TRBD1 (5 bases). V lost 5 bases and J 1 base, leaving 12 bases between the germline ends. This CDR3 has 14 residues. The CDR3 spells CASSEDSISYEQYF. CDR3 DNA sequence: TGTGCCAGCAGTGAAGACAGCATTTCCTACGAGCAGTACTTC.

This clonotype was seen repeatedly, ten times or more. The chain links TRBV4-1 to TRBJ2-2; D is uncertain. Germline assignment: CDR1 MGHRA and CDR2 YSYEKL. The V gene lost 1 base and the J gene lost 6 bases, with 9 bases spanning the gap. The CDR3 runs 14 residues. For the CDR3, the DNA is TGCGCCAGCAGCCAAGTCTCCGTCTCCGGGGAGCTGTTTTTT. It is translated as CASSQVSVSGELFF.

The V gene is TRBV12-3 or TRBV12-4, the J gene TRBJ1-5; D not resolved. The CDR3 is 15 amino acids. The V end lost 2 bases, the J end lost 1 base, and 9 bases lay between the germline ends. The CDR3 is CASSLTLWSNQPQHF. The CDR3 nucleotides read TGTGCCAGCAGTTTAACCCTCTGGAGCAATCAGCCCCAGCATTTT.

The CDR3 nucleotides are TGTGCCATCAGTTACGGGGATTCAGGACAGGGGGCGAACTATAATTCACCCCTCCACTTT. Residues: CAISYGDSGQGANYNSPLHF. This sequence joins TRBV10-3 and TRBJ1-6, with 11 bases fitting TRBD1. Trimming at V came to 5 bases and at J to 3 bases, leaving 15 bases not matched to a gene. The CDR3 is 20 amino acids. Per the germline V gene, CDR1 is ENHRY and CDR2 is SYGVKD.

This clonotype was picked up many times. The V gene is TRBV29-1, the J gene TRBJ2-2; D might be TRBD2 (5 bases). The length of the CDR3 is 14 residues. V was trimmed by 3 bases and J by 0 bases, leaving 8 bases between them. The germline CDR1 and CDR2 sequences are SQVTM and ANQGSEA. DNA of the CDR3: TGCAGCGTTGACGGACTGGCGAACACCGGGGAGCTGTTTTTT. It specifies CSVDGLANTGELFF.

This clonotype was picked up one time. CDR3 in DNA: TGTGCCAGCAGTTTATTTGCCCCCGCGTACGAGCAGTACTTC. It encodes CASSLFAPAYEQYF. The V gene is TRBV27, the J gene TRBJ2-7; no definite D call. CDR3 length: 14 residues. Germline V CDR1 and CDR2: MNHEY, SMNVEV (reference sequence). The germline V and J ends were trimmed by 1 base and 4 bases, with 11 bases remaining between them.

In this sample, this clonotype turned up a few times. The V call is TRBV7-2, the J call TRBJ1-6, with a possible D match to TRBD1 (5 bases). V was trimmed by 4 bases and J by 10 bases, leaving 14 bases between them. Germline-derived CDR1 and CDR2 are SGHTA and FQGNSA. The CDR3 is made up of 14 amino acids. CDR3 bases: TGTGCCAGCAGCTCGCAGGGAGCTCTGTCACCCCTCCACTTT. Encoded protein: CASSSQGALSPLHF.

This clonotype came up many times. J is TRBJ2-3 and V is TRBV5-1; no firm D call. The CDR3 spans 14 residues. V gave up 0 bases and J gave up 2 bases, with 7 bases separating them. Germline loops: CDR1 SGHRS, CDR2 YFSETQ. CDR3 nucleotide sequence: TGCGCCAGCAGCTTGGACTCATTCACAGATACGCAGTATTTT. Translated, it gives CASSLDSFTDTQYF.

For this clonotype: The conserved final phenylalanine or tryptophan is absent from the CDR3, which likely points to a read error. The chain uses TRBV7-2 and TRBJ2-5; D is perhaps TRBD2 (5 bases). The germline gives CDR1 SGHTA, CDR2 FQGNSA. Trimming took 11 bases from V and 0 from J, leaving 13 bases between them. This CDR3 comprises 13 residues. CDR3 DNA: TGTGCCGGGAGCGACATTCACCAAGAGACCCAGTACTCC. Translating it yields CAGSDIHQETQYS.

This clonotype was detected only a few times. J is TRBJ2-2 and V is TRBV29-1; 10 positions match TRBD2. The CDR3 consists of 16 residues. Looked up from germline, CDR1 is SQVTM and CDR2 is ANQGSEA. V lost 1 base to trimming and J lost 5 bases; unmatched junction nucleotides: 7. The CDR3 DNA sequence: TGCAGCGTTGAAGGAGTAGCGGGAGGTTATACCGGGGAGCTGTTTTTT. Protein product: CSVEGVAGGYTGELFF.

V is TRBV6-2 or TRBV6-3 and J is TRBJ1-5; D not resolved. Germline CDR1 is MNHEY and CDR2 is SVGEGT. V was shortened by 0 bases and J by 2 bases, with 11 bases between the two germline ends. The CDR3 length is 16 residues. The CDR3 DNA reads TGTGCCAGCAGTTACTCGCTAAGGGCTGGCAATCAGCCCCAGCATTTT. Amino acids: CASSYSLRAGNQPQHF.

This clonotype was detected a few times. The rearrangement links TRBV13 to TRBJ1-2; the D gene is possibly TRBD1 (5 bases). This CDR3 spans 17 amino acids. Between the trimmed V and J ends, which lost 5 bases and 4 bases, there was a span of 23 bases. Germline assignment: CDR1 PRHDT and CDR2 FYEKMQ (reference sequence). CDR3 in amino acids: CASSRRGQGRHAYGYTF. The CDR3 coding sequence is TGTGCCAGCAGCAGGCGGGGCCAGGGCAGACATGCCTATGGCTACACCTTC.

This clonotype was counted many times. For the CDR3, the DNA is TGTGCCAGCAGTTTAGCGGACAACTTTAACTATGGCTACACCTTC. This encodes CASSLADNFNYGYTF. V usage is TRBV28 and J usage is TRBJ1-2; maybe TRBD1 (5 bases). The CDR3 is 15 residues long. Germline V gene data show CDR1 as MDHEN and CDR2 as SYDVKM. V dropped 2 bases and J dropped 1 base, with 11 bases sitting between them.